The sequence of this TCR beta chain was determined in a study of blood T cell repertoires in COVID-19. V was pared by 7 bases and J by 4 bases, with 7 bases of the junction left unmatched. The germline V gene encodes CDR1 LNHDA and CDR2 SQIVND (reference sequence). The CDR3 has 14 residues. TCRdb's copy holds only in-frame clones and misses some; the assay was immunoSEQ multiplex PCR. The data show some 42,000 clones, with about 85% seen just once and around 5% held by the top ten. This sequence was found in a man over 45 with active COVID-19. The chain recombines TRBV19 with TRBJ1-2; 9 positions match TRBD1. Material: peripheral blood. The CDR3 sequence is CASKRTGATYGYTF. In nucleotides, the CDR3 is TGTGCCAGTAAGAGGACAGGGGCCACCTATGGCTACACCTTC. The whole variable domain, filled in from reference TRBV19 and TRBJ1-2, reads DGGITQSPKYLFRKEGQNVTLSCEQNLNHDAMYWYRQDPGQGLRLIYYSQIVNDFQKGDIAEGYSVSREKKESFPLTVTSAQKNPTAFYLCASKRTGATYGYTFGSGTRLTVV.